This is a list of T cell receptor beta chains from one sample in a study of response to subunit inactivated influenza vaccine. A single record per CDR3 protein comes from TCRdb applying MiXCR to the RT-PCR reads. The sample has around 470,000 distinct CDR3 sequences, around 7.9% seen once. Sequenced material: PBMCs from blood, taken about 23 months after vaccination. The origin of the receptors is a man between 50 and 69 years old who received an inactivated influenza vaccine. The CDR3 runs from the conserved cysteine through the conserved F or W. Fields, in order: D gene, V gene, clone size, J gene, CDR3 protein, CDR3 DNA. A D gene is named only where the DNA matches it firmly. Some rows mark clone size as missing; the rest say once, few, many or name a class of expanded clone.

D gene: TRBD2; V gene: TRBV3-1; clone size: NA; J gene: TRBJ2-3; CDR3 protein: CASSPRAGGPTDTQYF; CDR3 DNA: TGTGCCAGCAGCCCCCGTGCGGGGGGACCCACAGATACGCAGTATTTT
D gene: NA; V gene: TRBV5-5; clone size: many; J gene: TRBJ1-1; CDR3 protein: CASSPPENTEAFF; CDR3 DNA: TGTGCCAGCAGCCCGCCAGAGAACACTGAAGCTTTCTTT
D gene: TRBD2; V gene: TRBV4-3; clone size: few; J gene: TRBJ2-1; CDR3 protein: CASSQDSAGGAYNEQFF; CDR3 DNA: TGCGCCAGCAGCCAAGATTCGGCGGGAGGAGCCTACAATGAGCAGTTCTTC
D gene: NA; V gene: TRBV10-3; clone size: few; J gene: TRBJ1-1; CDR3 protein: CAISAGEFARNTEAFF; CDR3 DNA: TGTGCCATCAGTGCAGGGGAATTCGCCAGGAACACTGAAGCTTTCTTT
D gene: TRBD2; V gene: TRBV29-1; clone size: many; J gene: TRBJ2-1; CDR3 protein: CSVDSGSHNEQFF; CDR3 DNA: TGCAGCGTTGATAGCGGGAGCCACAATGAGCAGTTCTTC
D gene: NA; V gene: TRBV28; clone size: many; J gene: TRBJ2-1; CDR3 protein: CASSLPNNEQFF; CDR3 DNA: TGTGCCAGCAGTTTGCCCAACAATGAGCAGTTCTTC
D gene: TRBD2; V gene: TRBV18; clone size: NA; J gene: TRBJ2-7; CDR3 protein: CASSPASGTAYEQYF; CDR3 DNA: TGTGCCAGCTCACCAGCTAGCGGGACCGCTTACGAGCAGTACTTC
D gene: NA; V gene: TRBV9; clone size: NA; J gene: TRBJ2-3; CDR3 protein: CASSVGPGHSDTQYF; CDR3 DNA: TGTGCCAGCAGCGTAGGCCCCGGGCATTCAGATACGCAGTATTTT
D gene: NA; V gene: TRBV5-1; clone size: many; J gene: TRBJ1-6; CDR3 protein: CASTQGDRFAYNSPLHF; CDR3 DNA: TGCGCCAGCACACAAGGAGACAGGTTCGCCTATAATTCACCCCTCCACTTT
D gene: TRBD1; V gene: TRBV15; clone size: NA; J gene: TRBJ2-3; CDR3 protein: CATSRDATGWGFGTDTQYF; CDR3 DNA: TGTGCCACCAGCAGAGATGCGACAGGGTGGGGGTTCGGCACAGATACGCAGTATTTT
D gene: NA; V gene: TRBV5-5; clone size: few; J gene: TRBJ2-5; CDR3 protein: CASSFGRSQETQYF; CDR3 DNA: TGTGCCAGCAGCTTCGGCAGATCCCAAGAGACCCAGTACTTC
D gene: NA; V gene: TRBV7-8; clone size: NA; J gene: TRBJ2-1; CDR3 protein: CASIPLRGAGPYNEQFF; CDR3 DNA: TGTGCCAGCATCCCACTCCGGGGGGCAGGTCCGTACAATGAGCAGTTCTTC
D gene: NA; V gene: TRBV4-3; clone size: many; J gene: TRBJ2-1; CDR3 protein: CASSLVPGAEQFF; CDR3 DNA: TGCGCCAGCAGCCTCGTGCCGGGGGCTGAGCAGTTCTTC
D gene: TRBD2; V gene: TRBV20-1; clone size: NA; J gene: TRBJ2-1; CDR3 protein: CSARVRAGVPEQFF; CDR3 DNA: TGCAGTGCTAGAGTTAGAGCGGGAGTGCCTGAGCAGTTCTTC
D gene: TRBD2; V gene: TRBV7-2; clone size: few; J gene: TRBJ2-3; CDR3 protein: CASSFPTSGGPTDTQYF; CDR3 DNA: TGTGCCAGCAGCTTCCCAACTAGCGGGGGGCCCACAGATACGCAGTATTTT
D gene: NA; V gene: TRBV27; clone size: NA; J gene: TRBJ2-2; CDR3 protein: CASSPYSGGRLFF; CDR3 DNA: TGTGCCAGCAGTCCGTACAGTGGGGGGCGTCTGTTTTTT
D gene: TRBD2; V gene: TRBV9; clone size: few; J gene: TRBJ2-2; CDR3 protein: CASSVPGTSRDTGELFF; CDR3 DNA: TGTGCCAGCAGCGTACCGGGGACTAGCAGAGACACCGGGGAGCTGTTTTTT
D gene: NA; V gene: TRBV6-1; clone size: NA; J gene: TRBJ1-2; CDR3 protein: CASSERRTDRDGYTF; CDR3 DNA: TGTGCCAGCAGTGAAAGGCGGACTGATAGGGATGGCTACACCTTC
D gene: NA; V gene: TRBV21-1; clone size: NA; J gene: TRBJ2-1; CDR3 protein: CASSKALWEPNSYNEQFF; CDR3 DNA: TGTGCCAGCAGCAAAGCGCTGTGGGAACCAAACTCCTACAATGAGCAGTTCTTC
D gene: NA; V gene: TRBV12-3/TRBV12-4; clone size: many; J gene: TRBJ2-3; CDR3 protein: CASSLAFTDTQYF; CDR3 DNA: TGTGCCAGCAGTTTAGCGTTCACAGATACGCAGTATTTT
D gene: NA; V gene: TRBV11-2; clone size: few; J gene: TRBJ2-5; CDR3 protein: CASSSLAGQGTGYKKTQYF; CDR3 DNA: TGTGCCAGCAGCTCGTTAGCCGGTCAGGGGACCGGCTACAAGAAGACCCAGTACTTC
D gene: NA; V gene: TRBV19; clone size: few; J gene: TRBJ2-3; CDR3 protein: CASSERSSTDTQYF; CDR3 DNA: TGTGCCAGTTCGGAGAGATCTAGCACAGATACGCAGTATTTT
D gene: NA; V gene: TRBV5-1; clone size: many; J gene: TRBJ2-5; CDR3 protein: CASSSNVGETQYF; CDR3 DNA: TGCGCCAGCAGCTCCAACGTGGGAGAGACCCAGTACTTC
D gene: NA; V gene: TRBV4-1; clone size: few; J gene: TRBJ2-5; CDR3 protein: CASSQDFRVGLEETQYF; CDR3 DNA: TGCGCCAGCAGCCAAGATTTCAGGGTGGGGTTAGAAGAGACCCAGTACTTC